This T cell receptor beta chain was retrieved from a study of STAT5B mutations in CD4+ large granular lymphocyte leukemia. Study summary: Healthy donors showed HLA-associated enrichment of the CDR3 'QG' motif.

Study-level findings and limits: TRBV06-family usage was enriched in top patient clones (8/27) versus controls (2/35).

The CDR3 is 12 amino acids. Germline assignment: CDR1 MNHEY and CDR2 SMNVEV (reference sequence). Trimming stripped 5 bases from V and 11 bases from J, with 10 bases between. About this clone: Its antigen is currently unknown.

TCRdb keeps only in-frame clones here, not all; method: immunoSEQ multiplex PCR. The table includes approximately 30,000 clones, approximately 82% detected once. The clonotype originates from a human donor in good health. Sequenced material: CD4+ T cells from blood buffy coats. The chain employs TRBV27 and TRBJ1-6; D not resolved. CDR3 in amino acids: CASSPLNTPLHF. The CDR3, as DNA: TGTGCCAGCAGTCCACTCAATACACCCCTCCACTTT.